These 23 T cell receptor beta chains were all obtained from the same sample, sequenced in a study of CXCR3-negative and CXCR3-positive naive CD8 T cells. All TRB cDNA libraries came from 5' RACE performed with UMI labels. One entry per CDR3 protein, without DNA, is what TCRdb gives after re-calling the 5' RACE reads. The sample has over 100,000 distinct CDR3 sequences. Sequenced: naive CXCR3- CD8+ T cells from blood. Subset of the sample: CD45RO-CCR7+CD27+CD95- naive CD8+ T cells lacking CXCR3 (TNR3-). These receptor sequences come from a human donor in good health. Some clones in this sample may be carry-over from other donors' samples.

This sequence joins TRBV9 and TRBJ1-4; as DNA is missing, the TRBD1 call by TCRdb cannot be tested. The CDR3 totals 15 residues. Per the germline V gene, CDR1 is SGDLS and CDR2 is YYNGEE. CDR3 protein: CASSPRTGPNEKLFF.

CDR3 in amino acids: CASSLEFGSKTNTEAFF. The V gene is TRBV7-8, the J gene TRBJ1-1. Germline V gene data show CDR1 as SGHVS and CDR2 as FQNEAQ. The CDR3 totals 17 residues.

The chain combines TRBV19 with TRBJ2-7; TCRdb gives TRBD1 as the D gene, but with no DNA this cannot be confirmed. Germline CDR1 reads LNHDA; CDR2 reads SQIVND (reference sequence). The CDR3 is 14 residues long. CDR3 amino acids: CASSIGPGSYEQYF.

The V call is TRBV20-1, the J call TRBJ1-1; TCRdb reports TRBD1, a call that lacks DNA to check it against. This CDR3 has 14 residues. Looked up from germline, CDR1 is DFQATT and CDR2 is SNEGSKA (reference sequence). CDR3 protein: CSARGVQGDTEAFF.

The chain couples TRBV19 to TRBJ2-6; lacking DNA, the TRBD1 call made by TCRdb goes unchecked. Germline V gives CDR1 LNHDA, CDR2 SQIVND (reference sequence). The CDR3 covers 17 residues. CDR3 sequence: CASSIRGSVSGANVLTF.

The chain is built from TRBV27 and TRBJ2-7; TCRdb returns TRBD1, unconfirmable since there is no DNA. The CDR3 has 14 amino acids. The germline V gene encodes CDR1 MNHEY and CDR2 SMNVEV (reference sequence). CDR3 region: CASSPLTGVGEQYF.

This chain connects TRBV7-8 to TRBJ2-2. Germline CDR1 SGHVS, CDR2 FQNEAQ. There are 14 residues in the CDR3. The CDR3 protein is CASSLGVGDWELFF. The whole variable domain, remainder taken from reference TRBV7-8 and TRBJ2-2, is GAGVSQSPRYKVAKRGQDVALRCDPISGHVSLFWYQQALGQGPEFLTYFQNEAQLDKSGLPSDRFFAERPEGSVSTLKIQRTQQEDSAVYLCASSLGVGDWELFFGEGSRLTVL.

The rearrangement links TRBV12-3 or TRBV12-4 to TRBJ2-2; no DNA is available, so the TRBD1 call from TCRdb remains unchecked. This CDR3 comprises 15 residues. CDR3 region: CASSRSGGNTGELFF.

The chain recombines TRBV5-1 with TRBJ2-1; with no DNA, the TCRdb D assignment of TRBD2 cannot be verified. This CDR3 is built from 16 residues. The germline gives CDR1 SGHRS, CDR2 YFSETQ. CDR3 in amino acids: CASSLELALGYNEQFF.

The chain carries TRBV2 and TRBJ2-4; TCRdb selects TRBD2, and the lack of DNA leaves this call unchecked. The CDR3 has 15 residues. The germline gives CDR1 SNHLY, CDR2 FYNNEI. The CDR3 is CASRNPQAEGDIQYF.

CDR3 protein: CARSQGYTHTQYF. The J gene is TRBJ2-3, the V gene TRBV14. The CDR3 totals 13 residues. Germline lookup yields CDR1 SGHDN and CDR2 FVKESK.

This rearrangement joins TRBV29-1 to TRBJ1-2; TCRdb selects TRBD1, and the lack of DNA leaves this call unchecked. The CDR3 consists of 12 residues. Germline assignment: CDR1 SQVTM and CDR2 ANQGSEA. The CDR3 sequence is CSKQGRVYGYTF.

The chain couples TRBV28 to TRBJ1-5; the D call of TRBD1 rests on TCRdb alone, since no DNA is present to check it. This CDR3 has 11 amino acids. Germline V gene sequence: CDR1 MDHEN, CDR2 SYDVKM. This chain's CDR3 is CASSPDRAQHF. The full variable domain, in which reference TRBV28 and TRBJ1-5 provide the parts outside the CDR3, is DVKVTQSSRYLVKRTGEKVFLECVQDMDHENMFWYRQDPGLGLRLIYFSYDVKMKEKGDIPEGYSVSREKKERFSLILESASTNQTSMYLCASSPDRAQHFGDGTRLSIL.

This sequence joins TRBV28 and TRBJ1-5. Per the germline V gene, CDR1 is MDHEN and CDR2 is SYDVKM. This CDR3 spans 15 amino acids. CDR3 sequence reads: CASSFFQSSNQPQHF.

The V call is TRBV12-3 or TRBV12-4, the J call TRBJ2-5; TCRdb selects TRBD1, and the lack of DNA leaves this call unchecked. The CDR3 loop spans 13 amino acids. The CDR3 sequence is CASSLGQQETQYF.

The chain couples TRBV29-1 to TRBJ2-6. The germline CDR1 and CDR2 sequences are SQVTM and ANQGSEA. The CDR3 is made up of 15 amino acids. The CDR3: CSVFQVSSGANVLTF. The full variable domain, completed using reference TRBV29-1 and TRBJ2-6, is SAVISQKPSRDICQRGTSLTIQCQVDSQVTMMFWYRQQPGQSLTLIATANQGSEATYESGFVIDKFPISRPNLTFSTLTVSNMSPEDSSIYLCSVFQVSSGANVLTFGAGSRLTVL.

This chain's CDR3 is CASSHGLAGGNEQFF. J is TRBJ2-1 and V is TRBV7-3; the D gene TCRdb calls, TRBD2, cannot be checked with no DNA. Germline CDR1 and CDR2: SGHTA and FQGTGA. The CDR3 covers 15 residues.

The chain employs TRBV12-3 or TRBV12-4 and TRBJ2-3; TCRdb designates TRBD1, a call that cannot be tested without DNA. CDR3 length: 18 residues. The CDR3 sequence is CASSLRPAPGTGGDTQYF.

V gene TRBV28 combines with J gene TRBJ2-4; TCRdb lists TRBD1, though no DNA is available to test this call. Germline CDR1 MDHEN, CDR2 SYDVKM. The CDR3 runs to 18 residues. This CDR3 is CASSWTESGDSAKNIQYF.

J is TRBJ2-3 and V is TRBV28; TCRdb proposes TRBD2, but this gene call is untestable without DNA. In germline, CDR1 is MDHEN, CDR2 SYDVKM. This CDR3 is built from 14 residues. The chain's CDR3 is CASSSGGATDTQYF.

V is TRBV12-3 or TRBV12-4 and J is TRBJ2-5. The CDR3 covers 13 residues. CDR3: CASSLVLQETQYF.

The chain carries TRBV29-1 and TRBJ1-1. Germline CDR1 and CDR2: SQVTM and ANQGSEA. The CDR3 has 11 amino acids. Here the CDR3 reads CSVGSNTEAFF.

The chain joins TRBV9 to TRBJ1-2. The CDR3 is made up of 14 amino acids. The germline V gene has CDR1 SGDLS and CDR2 YYNGEE. The CDR3: CASSVVETSYGYTF.